The next 24 T cell receptor beta chains were all read from a single sample in a study of spatial heterogeneity in lung cancer. The time point denotes: sample taken at primary tumor resection. Via MiXCR, TCRdb re-called the 5' RACE reads, giving one row per CDR3 protein. Of under 30,000 distinct CDR3 sequences in the sample, less than 3.5% are singletons; the top ten hold more than 25%. Sequenced material: PBMCs, taken at surgery. These receptors were taken from a female donor with early-stage non-small cell lung cancer.

This clonotype was recorded a few times. One base away lies a much larger clone, so this may be a sequencing read error. The rearrangement links TRBV5-6 to TRBJ2-5; no definite D call. Germline CDR1 is SGHDT and CDR2 is YYEEEE. This CDR3 contains 11 residues. CDR3 sequence (DNA): TGTACCAGCAGCAGGACGGGGACCCAGTACTTC. Protein sequence: CTSSRTGTQYF.

This clonotype was detected many times. CDR3 nucleotides: TGTGCCAGCAGAAAAGGCCAGAGGCAGGAGTACTTC. Protein: CASRKGQRQEYF. The rearrangement uses TRBV6-5 and TRBJ2-7; no definite D call. CDR1 is MNHEY, CDR2 SVGAGI, per germline. The CDR3 runs 12 residues. Trimming stripped 6 bases from V and 11 bases from J, with 17 bases between.

In its sample, this clonotype was seen many times. V and J are TRBV4-1 and TRBJ2-1; D gene uncertain. V lost 3 bases and J 8 bases, leaving 11 bases between the germline ends. This CDR3 is built from 13 residues. Per the germline V gene, CDR1 is MGHRA and CDR2 is YSYEKL. The DNA for the CDR3 is TGCGCCAGCAGCCAGTCACTTGTCTATGAGCAGTTCTTC. It translates to CASSQSLVYEQFF.

This clonotype was seen repeatedly, ten times or more. The chain uses TRBV9 and TRBJ2-3; D is ambiguous. V lost 4 bases to trimming and J lost 4 bases, with 13 bases between them. The CDR3 extends over 14 amino acids. From germline, CDR1 is SGDLS and CDR2 YYNGEE. Here the CDR3 DNA reads TGTGCCAGCAGCACCCTTAGTGGCGCAGATACGCAGTATTTT. This translates into CASSTLSGADTQYF. Based on the CDR3 plus reference TRBV9 and TRBJ2-3, the full variable domain is DSGVTQTPKHLITATGQRVTLRCSPRSGDLSVYWYQQSLDQGLQFLIQYYNGEERAKGNILERFSAQQFPDLHSELNLSSLELGDSALYFCASSTLSGADTQYFGPGTRLTVL.

Many counts were recorded for this clonotype. V is TRBV9 and J is TRBJ2-2; D perhaps matches TRBD2 (6 bases). There are 17 residues in the CDR3. Per germline, CDR1 SGDLS and CDR2 YYNGEE. Trimming cost V 5 bases and J 0 bases, with 17 bases left between them. The CDR3 DNA reads TGTGCCAGCAGTAAGGGAGGAGGAGCCGCGAACACCGGGGAGCTGTTTTTT. Its translation: CASSKGGGAANTGELFF.

This clonotype occurred many times. CDR3 coding DNA: TGTGCCAGCAGTGAACAGTCCTCCGTTGCCTACGAGCAGTACTTC. Encoded protein: CASSEQSSVAYEQYF. This chain links TRBV2 with TRBJ2-7; D unclear. This CDR3 contains 15 residues. Germline V CDR1 and CDR2: SNHLY, FYNNEI. Trimming shortened V by 2 bases and J by 2 bases, and 13 bases separated the two germline ends. The variable domain in full, with the rest retrieved from reference TRBV2 and TRBJ2-7, is EPEVTQTPSHQVTQMGQEVILRCVPISNHLYFYWYRQILGQKVEFLVSFYNNEISEKSEIFDDQFSVERPDGSNFTLKIRSTKLEDSAMYFCASSEQSSVAYEQYFGPGTRLTVT.

V gene TRBV18 combines with J gene TRBJ2-3; 16 bases are shared with TRBD2. The CDR3 extends over 19 amino acids. Germline assignment: CDR1 KGHSH and CDR2 LQKENI. The trim removed 6 bases at V and 4 bases at J, leaving 13 bases unmatched. The CDR3 loop reads CASSTTGTSGRAIPDTQYF. The CDR3, as DNA: TGTGCCAGCTCGACAACCGGGACTAGCGGGAGGGCCATCCCAGATACGCAGTATTTT. Full variable domain (remainder filled in from reference TRBV18 and TRBJ2-3): NAGVMQNPRHLVRRRGQEARLRCSPMKGHSHVYWYRQLPEEGLKFMVYLQKENIIDESGMPKERFSAEFPKEGPSILRIQQVVRGDSAAYFCASSTTGTSGRAIPDTQYFGPGTRLTVL.

This clonotype has ten or more counts. This chain links TRBV7-9 with TRBJ1-3, with D perhaps TRBD1 (5 bases). This CDR3 has 16 amino acids. V lost 5 bases, J lost 6 bases, and 20 bases lay in between. Germline-derived CDR1 and CDR2 are SEHNR and FQNEAQ (reference sequence). CDR3 in amino acids: CASSRTSPGKANTIYF. The CDR3 DNA follows: TGTGCCAGCAGCAGAACATCGCCAGGGAAGGCAAACACCATATATTTT.

This clonotype came up a few times. V usage is TRBV4-1 and J usage is TRBJ1-5; no clear D. The V gene's germline CDR1 is MGHRA and CDR2 YSYEKL. The V end was cut by 0 bases, the J end by 5 bases, with 8 bases between. The CDR3 totals 14 residues. Here the CDR3 reads CASSQDTWDQPQHF. For the CDR3, the DNA is TGCGCCAGCAGCCAAGATACCTGGGATCAGCCCCAGCATTTT.

This clonotype was seen repeatedly, ten times or more. The chain recombines TRBV10-1 with TRBJ2-7, with 7 bases fitting TRBD1. From germline, CDR1 is WNHNN and CDR2 SYGVQD (reference sequence). The length of the CDR3 is 15 residues. The J segment lost 3 bases and the V segment lost 0 bases, leaving 5 bases of the junction unmatched. The CDR3 here is CASSESRDRLYEQYF. In DNA, the CDR3 is TGCGCCAGCAGTGAGTCAAGGGACAGACTCTACGAGCAGTACTTC.

This clonotype was recorded at least ten times. The CDR3 region is CASSLGRERGEQFF. As DNA, the CDR3 is TGTGCCAGCAGCTTAGGGCGGGAGAGGGGTGAGCAGTTCTTC. This rearrangement joins TRBV7-2 to TRBJ2-1, with 7 bases fitting TRBD2. CDR1 is SGHTA, CDR2 FQGNSA, per germline. The J segment lost 9 bases and the V segment lost 1 base, leaving 6 bases of the junction unmatched. This CDR3 has 14 residues.

The chain carries TRBV5-6 and TRBJ2-7, with TRBD2 matching 7 bases. Germline CDR1 is SGHDT and CDR2 is YYEEEE. Losses at the gene ends were 4 bases for V and 6 bases for J; bases not matched to a gene: 13. The length of the CDR3 is 15 residues. The CDR3, as DNA: TGTGCCAGCAGCCGGTGGCGGGAGATGTTGTCCGAGCAGTACTTC. Amino acids: CASSRWREMLSEQYF.

This chain connects TRBV18 to TRBJ1-2; possible D gene TRBD1, 6 bases. V dropped 4 bases and J dropped 0 bases, with 12 bases sitting between them. The CDR3 is 15 amino acids. Germline CDR1 is KGHSH and CDR2 is LQKENI. This CDR3 is CASSQRQDTNYGYTF. The CDR3 DNA follows: TGTGCCAGCTCACAAAGACAGGATACTAACTATGGCTACACCTTC. Looking up the rest from reference TRBV18 and TRBJ1-2 gives the full variable domain: NAGVMQNPRHLVRRRGQEARLRCSPMKGHSHVYWYRQLPEEGLKFMVYLQKENIIDESGMPKERFSAEFPKEGPSILRIQQVVRGDSAAYFCASSQRQDTNYGYTFGSGTRLTVV.

This clonotype was detected many times. This chain links TRBV6-5 with TRBJ2-7; TRBD1 matches 7 bases. From germline, CDR1 is MNHEY and CDR2 SVGAGI. The CDR3 covers 11 residues. V shed 10 bases and J 3 bases; nucleotides not matched to a gene: 3. The CDR3 spells CATGQNYEQYF. In DNA form, the CDR3 reads TGTGCCACGGGACAGAACTACGAGCAGTACTTC.

Ten or more counts support this clonotype. V is TRBV27 and J is TRBJ2-7; 8 nucleotides agree with TRBD1. With V trimmed by 5 bases and J by 2 bases, 5 bases remained unmatched. Germline V gene lookup returns CDR1 MNHEY and CDR2 SMNVEV (reference sequence). The CDR3 is 14 residues long. The CDR3 loop is CASSTGTGAYEQYF. The CDR3 nucleotides are TGTGCCAGCAGTACCGGGACAGGAGCCTACGAGCAGTACTTC.

This clonotype was seen ten or more times. The chain carries TRBV9 and TRBJ2-1; 8 bases agree with TRBD2. The V and J ends lost 4 bases and 2 bases, in that order; junction bases with no gene match: 8. Germline V lookup: CDR1 SGDLS, CDR2 YYNGEE. This CDR3 has 16 residues. For the CDR3, the DNA is TGTGCCAGCAGCCCCGGACTAGCTGTTCCCTACAATGAGCAGTTCTTC. Protein sequence: CASSPGLAVPYNEQFF.

This clonotype was observed many times. The J gene is TRBJ2-3, the V gene TRBV2, with a possible D match to TRBD2 (5 bases). The CDR3 runs 14 residues. Germline V lookup: CDR1 SNHLY, CDR2 FYNNEI. V shed 4 bases and J shed 6 bases, with 14 bases lying between them. CDR3 residues: CASSGGTRADTQYF. The CDR3 DNA follows: TGTGCCAGCAGTGGGGGAACTAGGGCCGATACGCAGTATTTT.

This clonotype was picked up many times. The chain has TRBV6-4 and TRBJ2-3; D uncertain. V lost 0 bases and J lost 2, with 9 bases in between. Germline V gene lookup returns CDR1 MRHNA and CDR2 SNTAGT. The CDR3 consists of 15 residues. The DNA for the CDR3 is TGTGCCAGCAGTGACTCGAGACAACCCACAGATACGCAGTATTTT. Translated, it gives CASSDSRQPTDTQYF.

V usage is TRBV27 and J usage is TRBJ2-2; TRBD1 matches 9 bases. Germline trimming cut 7 bases from V and 5 bases from J; bases unmatched to any gene: 5. The CDR3 is 14 amino acids. CDR1 MNHEY and CDR2 SMNVEV come from the germline V gene (reference sequence). CDR3 DNA: TGTGCCAGCAACAGACAGGGGGGGACCGGGGAGCTGTTTTTT. Translating it yields CASNRQGGTGELFF.

This clonotype was detected ten times or more. The chain carries TRBV11-2 and TRBJ1-1, with D possibly being TRBD1 (5 bases). V was cut by 0 bases and J by 9 bases, with 17 bases left in between. CDR1 is SGHAT and CDR2 is FQNNGV in the germline V gene. This CDR3 has 15 amino acids. This CDR3 reads CASSLESGARAKAFF. The CDR3 region has the DNA TGTGCCAGCAGCTTAGAGAGTGGGGCCAGGGCTAAAGCTTTCTTT.

This clonotype was detected a few times. This chain connects TRBV29-1 to TRBJ2-1, with D maybe TRBD2 (5 bases). With 4 bases removed from V and 3 bases from J, the gap between germline ends came to 22 bases. CDR1 SQVTM and CDR2 ANQGSEA come from the germline V gene. This CDR3 has 17 amino acids. The CDR3 DNA reads as TGCAGCGTTGCTGGTATGGCTAGCTCCATACGCTACAATGAGCAGTTCTTC. It is translated as CSVAGMASSIRYNEQFF.

This clonotype showed up many times. The rearrangement links TRBV20-1 to TRBJ2-7; TRBD1 aligns across 9 bases. CDR1 and CDR2 from the germline V gene are DFQATT and SNEGSKA (reference sequence). V lost 7 bases, J lost 3 bases, and 7 bases stayed unmatched. This CDR3 is built from 13 residues. The CDR3, as DNA: TGCAGTGTACCGGACAGGGGAGTCTACGAGCAGTACTTC. Protein product: CSVPDRGVYEQYF.

This clonotype was counted at least ten times. The V call is TRBV29-1, the J call TRBJ2-3; 8 positions agree with TRBD2. Germline V gene sequence: CDR1 SQVTM, CDR2 ANQGSEA. The CDR3 has 13 amino acids. Trimming cost V 7 bases and J 6 bases; bases outside gene matches: 9. CDR3 protein: CSATGTSPDTQYF. The CDR3, as DNA: TGCAGCGCTACCGGGACTAGTCCGGATACGCAGTATTTT.

In this sample, this clonotype turned up many times. The CDR3 sequence: CASSLDRGAEAFF. The CDR3 DNA reads TGTGCCAGCAGCCTGGACAGGGGAGCTGAAGCTTTCTTT. The rearrangement joins TRBV7-8 to TRBJ1-1; TRBD1 matches at 9 bases. V lost 5 bases, J lost 6 bases, and 4 bases stayed unmatched. This CDR3 has 13 residues. Germline-derived CDR1 and CDR2 are SGHVS and FQNEAQ.